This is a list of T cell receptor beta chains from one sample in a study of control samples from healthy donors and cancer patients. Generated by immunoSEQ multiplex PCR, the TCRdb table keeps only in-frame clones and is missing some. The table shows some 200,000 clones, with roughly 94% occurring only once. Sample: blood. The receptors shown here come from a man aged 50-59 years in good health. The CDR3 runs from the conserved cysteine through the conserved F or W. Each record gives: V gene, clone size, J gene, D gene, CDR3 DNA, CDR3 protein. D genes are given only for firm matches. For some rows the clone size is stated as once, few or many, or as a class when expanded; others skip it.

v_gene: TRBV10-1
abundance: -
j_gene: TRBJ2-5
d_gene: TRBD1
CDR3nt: TGCGCCAGCAGGAGGGCTGGACAGGGGGCGGAGACCCAGTACTTC
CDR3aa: CASRRAGQGAETQYF

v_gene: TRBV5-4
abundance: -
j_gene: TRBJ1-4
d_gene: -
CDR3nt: TGTGCCAGCAGCGCCCTTCCAGGGTCCCCAACTAATGAAAAACTGTTTTTT
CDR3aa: CASSALPGSPTNEKLFF

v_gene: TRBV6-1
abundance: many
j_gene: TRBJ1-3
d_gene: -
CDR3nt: TGTGCCAGCAGTGCGGTTAGGTCTGGCTCTGGAAACACCATATATTTT
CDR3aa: CASSAVRSGSGNTIYF

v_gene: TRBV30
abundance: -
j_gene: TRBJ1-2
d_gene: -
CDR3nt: TGTGCCTGGACAGCTAACTATGGCTACACCTTC
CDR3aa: CAWTANYGYTF

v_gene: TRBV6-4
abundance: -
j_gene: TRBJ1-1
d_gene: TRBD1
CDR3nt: TGTGCCAGCAGTGACGGGACAGACCCGAACACTGAAGCTTTCTTT
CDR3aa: CASSDGTDPNTEAFF

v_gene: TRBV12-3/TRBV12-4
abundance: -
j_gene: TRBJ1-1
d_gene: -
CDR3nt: TGTGCCACCACAAGGCAGTTGAACACTGAAGCTTTCTTT
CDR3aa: CATTRQLNTEAFF

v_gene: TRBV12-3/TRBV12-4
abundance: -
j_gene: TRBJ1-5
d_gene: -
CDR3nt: TGTGCCAGCAGTTTAAACCATCAGCCCCAGCATTTT
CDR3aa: CASSLNHQPQHF

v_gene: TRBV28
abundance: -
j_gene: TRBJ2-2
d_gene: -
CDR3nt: TGTGCCAGCAGTTTATGGCAGGACACCTTGAACACCGGGGAGCTGTTTTTT
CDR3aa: CASSLWQDTLNTGELFF

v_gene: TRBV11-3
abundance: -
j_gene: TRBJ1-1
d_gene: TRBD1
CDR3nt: TGTGCCAGCAGCTTGTTAGACAGGGGCGTAGAGGACACTGAAGCTTTCTTT
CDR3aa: CASSLLDRGVEDTEAFF

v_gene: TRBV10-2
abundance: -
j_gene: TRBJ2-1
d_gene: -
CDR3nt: TGCGCCAGCAGTGAGTCCTGGGGGGCCTACAATGAGCAGTTCTTC
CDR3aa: CASSESWGAYNEQFF

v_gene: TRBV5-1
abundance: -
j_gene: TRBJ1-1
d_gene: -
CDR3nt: TGCGCCAGCAGCTTGGAGCTGAACACTGAAGCTTTCTTT
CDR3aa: CASSLELNTEAFF

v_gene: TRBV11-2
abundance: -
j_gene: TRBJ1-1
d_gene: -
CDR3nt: TGTGCCAGCAGCCCTACGGGGCGGTTGAACACTGAAGCTTTCTTT
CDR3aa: CASSPTGRLNTEAFF

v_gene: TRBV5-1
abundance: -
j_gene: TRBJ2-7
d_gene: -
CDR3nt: TGCGCCAGCAGCTTGACGGGGCTCGAGCAGTACTTC
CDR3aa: CASSLTGLEQYF

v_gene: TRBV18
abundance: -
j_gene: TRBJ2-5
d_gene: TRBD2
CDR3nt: TGTGCCAGCTCGCCCCTCAGCGGGGGTCGAGAGACCCAGTACTTC
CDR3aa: CASSPLSGGRETQYF

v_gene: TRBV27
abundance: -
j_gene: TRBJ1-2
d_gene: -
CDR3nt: TGTGCCAGCAGGGGCCAGTCCGGTGGCTACACCTTC
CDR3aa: CASRGQSGGYTF

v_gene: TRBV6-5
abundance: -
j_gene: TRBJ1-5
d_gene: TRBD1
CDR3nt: TGTGCCAGCGGGACAGTTTGGGGAGATCAGCCCCAGCATTTT
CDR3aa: CASGTVWGDQPQHF

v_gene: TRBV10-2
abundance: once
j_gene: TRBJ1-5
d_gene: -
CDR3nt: TGCGCCAGAAACTCAATGGGCGAGGACAGCCCCAATCAGCCCCAGCATTTT
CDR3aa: CARNSMGEDSPNQPQHF

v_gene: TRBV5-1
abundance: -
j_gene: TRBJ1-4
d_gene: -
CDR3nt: TGCGCCAGCAGCTCGGGCCCTAATGAAAAACTGTTTTTT
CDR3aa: CASSSGPNEKLFF

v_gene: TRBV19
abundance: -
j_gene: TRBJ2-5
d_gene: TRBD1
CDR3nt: TGTGCCAGTAGGGGGGGACAGGGATCAGGGGACTATCAAGAGACCCAGTACTTC
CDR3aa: CASRGGQGSGDYQETQYF

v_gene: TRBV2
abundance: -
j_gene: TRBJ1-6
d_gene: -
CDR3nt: TGTGCCAGCAGTGACCGTTGGGCAGAGTCACCCCTCCACTTT
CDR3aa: CASSDRWAESPLHF

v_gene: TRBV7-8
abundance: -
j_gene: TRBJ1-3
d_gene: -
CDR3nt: TGTGCCAGCAGCTTAGGGCTTGACCTAATCTCTGGAAACACCATATATTTT
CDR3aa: CASSLGLDLISGNTIYF

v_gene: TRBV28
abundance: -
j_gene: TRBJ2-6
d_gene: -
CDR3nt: TGTGCCAGCAGTTTTGTGAGCTCTGGGGCCAACGTCCTGACTTTC
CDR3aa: CASSFVSSGANVLTF

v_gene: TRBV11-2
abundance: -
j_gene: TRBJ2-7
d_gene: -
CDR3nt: TGTGCCAGCAGCTTGTCGGGCGAGCAGTACTTC
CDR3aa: CASSLSGEQYF

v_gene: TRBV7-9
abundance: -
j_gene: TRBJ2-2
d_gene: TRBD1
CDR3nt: TGTGCCAGCAGCTTAGCGACAACAGGGGGCCACGGGGAGCTGTTTTTT
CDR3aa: CASSLATTGGHGELFF

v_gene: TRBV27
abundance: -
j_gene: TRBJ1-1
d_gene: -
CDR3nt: TGTGCCAGCAGTAGGGGGGATCGGACTGAAGCTTTCTTT
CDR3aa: CASSRGDRTEAFF

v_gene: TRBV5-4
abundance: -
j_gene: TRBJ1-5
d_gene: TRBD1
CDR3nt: TGTGCCAGCAGCTCAACCGGGACAGGGGTTAGTCAGCCCCAGCATTTT
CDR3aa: CASSSTGTGVSQPQHF

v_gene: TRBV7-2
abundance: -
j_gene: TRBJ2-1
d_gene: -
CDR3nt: TGTGCCAGCAGCTTAATAGCGTTCTCCTACAATGAGCAGTTCTTC
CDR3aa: CASSLIAFSYNEQFF

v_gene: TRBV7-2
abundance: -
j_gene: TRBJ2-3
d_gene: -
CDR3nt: TGTGCCAGCAGCTTCGCCCCCGGGGCTGTTCAAGGAACGCAGTATTTT
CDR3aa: CASSFAPGAVQGTQYF

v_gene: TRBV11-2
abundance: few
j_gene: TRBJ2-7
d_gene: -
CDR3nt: TGTGCCAGCAGCGACGGAGGGCAGTTACGACGAGAGCAGTACTTC
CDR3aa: CASSDGGQLRREQYF

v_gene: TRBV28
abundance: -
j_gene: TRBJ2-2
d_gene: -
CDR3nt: TGTGCCAGCAGTTTGGTGAGGGTCAGGTGGGACACCGGGGAGCTGTTTTTT
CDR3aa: CASSLVRVRWDTGELFF

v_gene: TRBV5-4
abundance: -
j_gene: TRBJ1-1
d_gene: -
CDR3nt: TGTGCCAGCAGCTCTGGGACGGACCGAACTGAAGCTTTCTTT
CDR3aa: CASSSGTDRTEAFF

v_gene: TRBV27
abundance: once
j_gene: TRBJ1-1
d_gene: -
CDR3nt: TGTGCCAGCAGTTTGGGACTCTCCTGGGGGACTGAAGCTTTCTTT
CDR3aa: CASSLGLSWGTEAFF

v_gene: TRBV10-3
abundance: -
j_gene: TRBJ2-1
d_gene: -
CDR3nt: TGTGCCATCAGTGGAAACTCAAGATCCTACAATGAGCAGTTCTTC
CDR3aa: CAISGNSRSYNEQFF

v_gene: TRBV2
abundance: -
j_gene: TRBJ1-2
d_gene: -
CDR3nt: TGTGCCAGCAATCCCGACAGTCATACTGGCTACACCTTC
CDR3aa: CASNPDSHTGYTF

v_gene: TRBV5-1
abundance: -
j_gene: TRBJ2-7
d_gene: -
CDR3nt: TGCGCCAGCAGCTTAAACAGGGGAGGGAGGGAGCAGTACTTC
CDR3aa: CASSLNRGGREQYF

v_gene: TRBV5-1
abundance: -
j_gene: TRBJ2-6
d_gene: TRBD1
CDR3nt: TGCGCCAGCAGCCCCCTATGGGACAGGGGGCGCTCTGGGGCCAACGTCCTGACTTTC
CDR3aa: CASSPLWDRGRSGANVLTF

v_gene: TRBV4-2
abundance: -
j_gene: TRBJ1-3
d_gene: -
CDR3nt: TGTGCCAGCAGCCCCCAACAGGGAAACACCATATATTTT
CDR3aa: CASSPQQGNTIYF

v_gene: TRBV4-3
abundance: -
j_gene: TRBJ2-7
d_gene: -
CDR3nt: TGCGCCAGCAGCCAGGCGGCCTTGGAAAACGAGCAGTACTTC
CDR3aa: CASSQAALENEQYF

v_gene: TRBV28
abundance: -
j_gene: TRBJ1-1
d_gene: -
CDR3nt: TGTGCCAGCAGCACGGGGGGCAGATTGAACACTGAAGCTTTCTTT
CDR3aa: CASSTGGRLNTEAFF

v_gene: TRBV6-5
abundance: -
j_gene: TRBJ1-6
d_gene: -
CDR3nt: TGTGCCAGCAGAAGAAAGATAGACCAAAATTCACCCCTCCACTTT
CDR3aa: CASRRKIDQNSPLHF